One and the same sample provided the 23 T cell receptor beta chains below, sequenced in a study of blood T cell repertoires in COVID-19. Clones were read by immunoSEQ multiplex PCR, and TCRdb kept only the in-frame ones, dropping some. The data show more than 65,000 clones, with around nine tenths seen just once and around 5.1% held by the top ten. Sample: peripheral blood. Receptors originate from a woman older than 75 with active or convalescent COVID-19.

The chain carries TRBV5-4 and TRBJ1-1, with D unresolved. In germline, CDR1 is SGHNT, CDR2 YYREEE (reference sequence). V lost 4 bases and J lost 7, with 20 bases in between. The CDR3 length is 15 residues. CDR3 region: CASSVDRSPGGEAFF. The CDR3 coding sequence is TGTGCCAGCAGCGTGGACCGTAGCCCTGGTGGTGAAGCTTTCTTT. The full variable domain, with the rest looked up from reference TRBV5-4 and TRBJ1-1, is ETGVTQSPTHLIKTRGQQVTLRCSSQSGHNTVSWYQQALGQGPQFIFQYYREEENGRGNFPPRFSGLQFPNYSSELNVNALELDDSALYLCASSVDRSPGGEAFFGQGTRLTVV.

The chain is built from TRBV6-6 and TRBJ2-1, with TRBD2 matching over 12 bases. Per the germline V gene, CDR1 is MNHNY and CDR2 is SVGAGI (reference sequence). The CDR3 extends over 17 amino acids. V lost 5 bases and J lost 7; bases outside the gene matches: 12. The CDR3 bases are TGTGCCAGCAGTCTCTTTCCTAGCGGGGGGGCCAAGAATGAGCAGTTCTTC. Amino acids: CASSLFPSGGAKNEQFF.

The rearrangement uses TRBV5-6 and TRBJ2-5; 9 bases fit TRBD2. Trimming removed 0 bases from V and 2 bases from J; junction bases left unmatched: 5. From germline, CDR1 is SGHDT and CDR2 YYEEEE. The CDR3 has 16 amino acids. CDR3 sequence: CASSLALAGGQETQYF. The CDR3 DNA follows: TGTGCCAGCAGCTTGGCATTGGCGGGGGGGCAAGAGACCCAGTACTTC.

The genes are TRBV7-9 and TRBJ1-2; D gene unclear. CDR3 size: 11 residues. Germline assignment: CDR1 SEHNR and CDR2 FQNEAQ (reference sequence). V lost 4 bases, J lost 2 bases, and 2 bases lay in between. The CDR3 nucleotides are TGTGCCAGCAGCTCGAACTATGGCTACACCTTC. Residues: CASSSNYGYTF.

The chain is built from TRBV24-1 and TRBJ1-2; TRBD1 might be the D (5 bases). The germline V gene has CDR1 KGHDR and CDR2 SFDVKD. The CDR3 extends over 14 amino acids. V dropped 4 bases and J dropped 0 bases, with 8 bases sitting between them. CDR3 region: CATSERGANYGYTF. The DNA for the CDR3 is TGTGCCACCAGTGAAAGGGGCGCTAACTATGGCTACACCTTC.

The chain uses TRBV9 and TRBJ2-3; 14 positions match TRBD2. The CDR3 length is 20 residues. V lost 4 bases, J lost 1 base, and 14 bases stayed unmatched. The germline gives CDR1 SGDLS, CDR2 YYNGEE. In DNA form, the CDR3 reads TGTGCCAGCAGCCCCCGGGGGGGGACTAGCGGGGGCGGGGGCACAGATACGCAGTATTTT. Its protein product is CASSPRGGTSGGGGTDTQYF. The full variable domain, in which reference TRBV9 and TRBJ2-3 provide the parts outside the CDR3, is DSGVTQTPKHLITATGQRVTLRCSPRSGDLSVYWYQQSLDQGLQFLIQYYNGEERAKGNILERFSAQQFPDLHSELNLSSLELGDSALYFCASSPRGGTSGGGGTDTQYFGPGTRLTVL.

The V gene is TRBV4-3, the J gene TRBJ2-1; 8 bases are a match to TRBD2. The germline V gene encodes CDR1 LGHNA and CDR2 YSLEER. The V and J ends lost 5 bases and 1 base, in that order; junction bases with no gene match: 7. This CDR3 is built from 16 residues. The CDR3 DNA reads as TGCGCCAGCAGCGTTCAGCGGGAGAGGTCCTACAATGAGCAGTTCTTC. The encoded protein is CASSVQRERSYNEQFF.

Here the CDR3 DNA reads TGTGCCAGCAGCGCCTTGCAGGGGGCCTTCAATGAGCAGTTCTTC. It is translated as CASSALQGAFNEQFF. The chain employs TRBV7-3 and TRBJ2-1; 8 positions agree with TRBD1. The junction had 9 bases not matched to a gene; V was cut back by 5 bases and J by 6 bases. The CDR3 has 15 amino acids. Germline assignment: CDR1 SGHTA and CDR2 FQGTGA.

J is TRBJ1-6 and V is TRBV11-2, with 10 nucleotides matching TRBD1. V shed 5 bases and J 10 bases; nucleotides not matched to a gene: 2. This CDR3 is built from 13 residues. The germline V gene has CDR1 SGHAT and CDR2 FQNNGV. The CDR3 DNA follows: TGTGCCAGCAGCGGGACAGGGGTGTCACCCCTCCACTTT. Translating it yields CASSGTGVSPLHF.

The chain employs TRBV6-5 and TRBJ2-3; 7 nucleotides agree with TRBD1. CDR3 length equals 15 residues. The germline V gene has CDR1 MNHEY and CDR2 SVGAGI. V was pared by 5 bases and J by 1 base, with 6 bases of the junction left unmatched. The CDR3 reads CASSLGQDRTDTQYF. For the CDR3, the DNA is TGTGCCAGCAGTCTTGGACAGGACCGCACAGATACGCAGTATTTT.

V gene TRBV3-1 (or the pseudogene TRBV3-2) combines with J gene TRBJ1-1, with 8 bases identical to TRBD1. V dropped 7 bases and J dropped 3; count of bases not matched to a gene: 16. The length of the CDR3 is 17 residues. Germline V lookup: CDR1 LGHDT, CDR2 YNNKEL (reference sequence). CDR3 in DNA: TGTGCCAGCACAACGTTGAGAGGCGGGACAGGATACACTGAAGCTTTCTTT. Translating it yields CASTTLRGGTGYTEAFF.

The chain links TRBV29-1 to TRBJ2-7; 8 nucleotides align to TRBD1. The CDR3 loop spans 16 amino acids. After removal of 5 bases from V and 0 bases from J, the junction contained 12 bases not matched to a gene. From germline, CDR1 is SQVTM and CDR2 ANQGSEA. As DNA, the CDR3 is TGCAGCGTTCTGACAGGGGCCGGCCGGAGCTCCTACGAGCAGTACTTC. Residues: CSVLTGAGRSSYEQYF.

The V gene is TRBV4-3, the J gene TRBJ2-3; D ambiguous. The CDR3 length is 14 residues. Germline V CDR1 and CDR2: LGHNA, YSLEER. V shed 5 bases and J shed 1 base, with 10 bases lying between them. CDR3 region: CASSARVGTDTQYF. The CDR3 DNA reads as TGCGCCAGCAGCGCACGAGTGGGCACAGATACGCAGTATTTT.

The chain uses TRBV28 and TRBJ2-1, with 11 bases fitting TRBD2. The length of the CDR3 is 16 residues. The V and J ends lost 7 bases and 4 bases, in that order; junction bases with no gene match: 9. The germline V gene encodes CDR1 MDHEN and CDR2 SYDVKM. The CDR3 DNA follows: TGTGCCAGCAAACTAGCGGGAGTTTCACGTTACAATGAGCAGTTCTTC. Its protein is CASKLAGVSRYNEQFF.

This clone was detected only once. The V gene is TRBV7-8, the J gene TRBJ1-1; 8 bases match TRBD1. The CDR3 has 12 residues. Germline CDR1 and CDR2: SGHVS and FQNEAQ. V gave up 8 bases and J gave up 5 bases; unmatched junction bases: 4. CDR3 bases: TGTGCCAGCCAGGGGGCGGGAACTGAAGCTTTCTTT. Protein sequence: CASQGAGTEAFF.

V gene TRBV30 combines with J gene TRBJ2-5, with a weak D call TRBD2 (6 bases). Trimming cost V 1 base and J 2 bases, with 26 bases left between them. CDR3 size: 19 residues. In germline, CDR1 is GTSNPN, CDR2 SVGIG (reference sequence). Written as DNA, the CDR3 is TGTGCCTGGAGTGCCCCAACTAGCTCCAAGGTGGTCCATCAAGAGACCCAGTACTTC. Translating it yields CAWSAPTSSKVVHQETQYF.

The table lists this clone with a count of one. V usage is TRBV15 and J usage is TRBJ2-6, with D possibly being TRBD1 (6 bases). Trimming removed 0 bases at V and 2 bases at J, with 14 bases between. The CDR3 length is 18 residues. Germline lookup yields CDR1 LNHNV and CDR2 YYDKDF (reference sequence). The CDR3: CATSREGRGSAGANVLTF. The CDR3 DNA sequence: TGTGCCACCAGCAGAGAGGGCAGGGGAAGTGCTGGGGCCAACGTCCTGACTTTC.

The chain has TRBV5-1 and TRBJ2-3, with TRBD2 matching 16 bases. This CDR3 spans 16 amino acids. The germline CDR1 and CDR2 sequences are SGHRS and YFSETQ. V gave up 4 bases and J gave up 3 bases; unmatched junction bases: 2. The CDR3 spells CASSQGLAGGTDTQYF. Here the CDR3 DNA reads TGCGCCAGCAGCCAGGGACTAGCGGGGGGGACAGATACGCAGTATTTT. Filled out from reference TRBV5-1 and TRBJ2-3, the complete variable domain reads KAGVTQTPRYLIKTRGQQVTLSCSPISGHRSVSWYQQTPGQGLQFLFEYFSETQRNKGNFPGRFSGRQFSNSRSEMNVSTLELGDSALYLCASSQGLAGGTDTQYFGPGTRLTVL.

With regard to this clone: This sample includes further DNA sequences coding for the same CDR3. The CDR3: CASSPRAGGPYEQYF. In DNA, the CDR3 is TGTGCCAGCAGTCCCCGAGCGGGAGGGCCCTACGAGCAGTACTTC. V and J are TRBV6-5 and TRBJ2-7; TRBD2 agrees at 10 bases. The trim removed 5 bases at V and 2 bases at J, leaving 6 bases unmatched. The CDR3 has 15 residues. Germline V gives CDR1 MNHEY, CDR2 SVGAGI.

DNA of the CDR3: TGTGCCAGCAGCCTAGGGACAGGGCTGAACCAACTGTTTTTT. Its protein is CASSLGTGLNQLFF. The rearrangement uses TRBV11-2 and TRBJ1-4; 9 nucleotides align to TRBD1. This CDR3 spans 14 amino acids. The germline gives CDR1 SGHAT, CDR2 FQNNGV. V shed 5 bases, J shed 12 bases, and the junction held 10 bases outside the gene matches.

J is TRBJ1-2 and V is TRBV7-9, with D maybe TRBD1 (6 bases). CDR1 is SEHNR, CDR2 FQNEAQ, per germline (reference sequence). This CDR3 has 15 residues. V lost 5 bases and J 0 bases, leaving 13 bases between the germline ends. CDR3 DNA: TGTGCCAGCAGCGAAAGGGGGTTTTCTAACTATGGCTACACCTTC. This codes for CASSERGFSNYGYTF.

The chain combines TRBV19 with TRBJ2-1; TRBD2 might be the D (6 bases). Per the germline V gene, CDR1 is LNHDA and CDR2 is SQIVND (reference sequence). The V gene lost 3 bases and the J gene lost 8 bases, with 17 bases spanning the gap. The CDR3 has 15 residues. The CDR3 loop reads CASSMVEGSVYEQFF. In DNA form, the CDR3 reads TGTGCCAGTAGTATGGTGGAGGGTAGCGTGTATGAGCAGTTCTTC.

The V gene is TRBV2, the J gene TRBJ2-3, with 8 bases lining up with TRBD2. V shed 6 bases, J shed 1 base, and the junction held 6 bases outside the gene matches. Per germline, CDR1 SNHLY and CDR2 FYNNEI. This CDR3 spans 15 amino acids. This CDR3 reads CASRYLAGRTDTQYF. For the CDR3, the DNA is TGTGCCAGCAGATACTTAGCGGGACGCACAGATACGCAGTATTTT.